The present TCR beta chain was sequenced within a study of cytomegalovirus exposure and HLA in healthy donors (dated by TCRdb to the late 2010s). In terms of the full investigation: According to an earlier analysis of a few hundred of the donors, some 180 million T cells yielded 117 million unique TCR beta sequences and 276 Gb of sequence data. Roughly 300 gigabases of sequencing data and tens of millions of unique TCR sequences were included in an early release covering about 620 HLA-typed donors. Of the approximately 400 genotyped donors, approximately 80% fell in the genetic ancestry cluster associated with self-reported Caucasian donors. The study aimed to test whether cataloging public T cell receptors could reveal signatures of past pathogen exposure. The study profiled the T cell repertoires of more than 500 subjects by immunosequencing and related them to cytomegalovirus serostatus. Besides the first cohort of around 670 subjects, a separate validation cohort made up of 120 different subjects was used. High-throughput TCR immunosequencing, statistical association of individual TCRs with disease status, and machine learning were combined to predict cytomegalovirus infection status. To study patterns of TCR occurrence, a later analysis re-analyzed previously published TCR beta repertoires from just over 650 donors and added high-resolution HLA genotyping. The later analysis used no new phenotypic data to find candidate immune exposures, relying instead on TCR beta sequences and their occurrence across donors. An earlier analysis of roughly 580 of the donors used high-throughput TCR beta sequencing to judge whether each TCR beta V gene segment behaved as functional or pseudogenic. Donor age, sex, ethnicity and CMV serostatus were collected together with the repertoire data. In a later genetic analysis, genome-wide SNP genotypes for about three fifths of the 666 donors were used, and that subset was treated as a discovery cohort. All discovery cohort repertoires had been generated using a single sequencing platform. HLA typing covered class I and class II loci at four-digit resolution. The number of donors typed differed by locus, with 629-630 for A, B, C, DRB1 and DQB1, 522 for DQA1, about 610 for DPA1, and roughly 450 for DPB1. Because of strong linkage in the cohort, roughly five DR-DQ haplotypes were treated as single units for association and clustering. Across some 400 genotyped donors of the cohort, an average of about 200,000 unique TCR beta nucleotide sequences per donor were sequenced, and roughly 20% of those sequences were non-productive.

Remarks on this clone: Its antigen is currently not known. Base qualities are not at hand, and no much larger clone is one base apart.

The cohort consisted of 600 or so healthy bone marrow donors. Cohort members were all nominally healthy when sampled, although unrecorded immune exposures were likely present. The donor tested CMV seropositive and was one of the 289 seropositive cohort members. A peripheral blood sample was provided by each donor, and peripheral blood mononuclear cells were used for TCR beta sequencing. The Qiagen DNeasy Blood Extraction Kit was used to extract genomic DNA from the blood cell samples. Beyond this particular receptor, the publication reports: Cytomegalovirus status was reported to be diagnosed by the classifier with high specificity and sensitivity in both the original and validation cohorts. In vitro tests confirmed that three of the cytomegalovirus-associated TCR beta chains recognize cytomegalovirus antigens. A later analysis associated 17,000 or so TCR beta sequences with specific HLA alleles at a false discovery rate of 0.05. A cluster of highly shared sequence variants was judged likely to be a technical artifact of the sequencing pipeline. According to a later analysis, parvovirus B19, influenza, CMV and Epstein-Barr virus appeared linked to several top co-occurrence clusters. Because some donors lacked HLA typing at each locus, the association tests relied only on the typed subset. The presence/absence analyses assumed that sequencing depth was roughly uniform across donors, and that assumption may not be true. A later analysis found that TCR association rates varied across HLA loci, with DRB1 alleles showing the most associated TCRs and HLA-C alleles the fewest. Most TCR sequences were observed very rarely across donors, whereas some public TCRs were present in many individuals. A further reported finding was that TCR beta sequences accurately predicted the HLA-A and HLA-B alleles for most subjects in the first cohort. CMV serostatus was the only immune exposure information available for the cohort. About 17 rarely observed V segments, including chromosome 9 orphons, were excluded from the earlier analysis of some 590 of the donors because counts were too low. When HLA alleles, especially DR and DQ, strongly co-occurred, attributing TCR associations to individual alleles was difficult. In a later analysis, HLA-associated TCR beta chains were found to be more clonally expanded and to have lower generation probabilities than equally common non-associated chains. The study listed 150 to 200 TCR beta chains as associated with cytomegalovirus. The cohort was sequenced for TCR beta chains only, and without alpha or paired-chain data the features that could be detected were limited. A later genetic analysis reported fewer N-insertions in productive TCRs among donors in an Asian-associated ancestry cluster than the approximately 670-donor mean. According to a later analysis, most CMV-associated TCR beta chains appeared to be HLA-restricted, and the HLA associations seemed to be driven largely by CMV exposure. Linkage disequilibrium might explain the correlated functional status among segregating V segments, but an unknown experimental factor could not be ruled out. The authors suggested that the approach could potentially be extended to other disease states and immunological phenotypes. V-gene and J-gene trimming of TCR beta chains was associated with a missense DCLRE1C variant in a later genetic analysis, and the association was replicated in an independent cohort. In an earlier analysis of about 540 of the donors, most TCR beta V segments were observed in productive rearrangements about 90% or about 30% of the time, broadly matching IMGT annotations.

Receptors were amplified or captured by the immunoSEQ multiplex PCR assay. For the multiplex PCR, a mixture combining 60 forward primers for TCR Vbeta segments and 13 reverse primers for TCR Jbeta segments was used. The CDR3 region of rearranged TCR beta genes was amplified from genomic DNA with a multiplex PCR assay. The Illumina HiSeq System was used to sequence the amplified TCR beta libraries as 87-base-pair reads. The paper's processing steps were these. In a later analysis, some 80 million unique TCR beta chains were counted across the approximately 640 repertoires, and approximately 11 million of these chains were shared by at least two donors. Raw reads were error-corrected and collapsed into unique sequences by a nearest-neighbor algorithm in which closely related sequences were merged to remove PCR and sequencing errors. To assign V, D and J gene segments, CDR3 sequences were aligned to IMGT reference sequences. For a sequence to be retained, a match of at least six nucleotides was required to both a V gene segment and a J gene segment. Rearrangements were classified as productive when the CDR3 lacked stop codons and remained in frame with V and J, and all other rearrangements were classified as non-productive. CDR3 was defined by IMGT convention, running from the second conserved V-encoded cysteine to the conserved J-encoded phenylalanine. The earlier analysis of some 550 of the donors excluded any sequence lacking an unambiguous match to a single V gene segment. An earlier analysis of over 450 of the donors classified V segments as functional when productive rearrangements were above 56.7% and as segregating when the standard deviation between donors was above 5%. A statistical classification framework was developed to diagnose cytomegalovirus status using the catalog of TCR beta chain sequences. A later analysis assigned V and J genes by comparing TCR nucleotide sequences with IMGT/GENE-DB human TR gene sequences. The TCRdist pipeline was used in a later analysis to assign CDR3 sequences and most-parsimonious VDJ recombination scenarios. In a later analysis, each TCR beta chain was defined by its CDR3 amino acid sequence together with its V-gene family, and reads without a unique V-gene family were excluded. To address suspected cross-contamination and a sequencing artifact, a later analysis removed several hundred highly shared, low-generation-probability nucleotide sequences. A later analysis calculated a clonal expansion index for each public chain from normalized within-repertoire ranks of inferred template counts. Generation probabilities in a later analysis came from a VDJ recombination model fitted to out-of-frame rearrangements, and those results were checked against IGoR. In a later analysis, TCR-TCR, TCR-HLA and TCR-CMV co-occurrence was scored with hypergeometric tests, and a repertoire-size bias correction was applied to TCR pairs. A later analysis estimated false discovery rates by permuting HLA or CMV assignments 20 times. In a later analysis, co-occurring TCRs were grouped using DBSCAN, with TCRdist sequence similarity added in when clustering inside HLA-allele-positive subsets. Repertoires with fewer than 30,000 or more than 120,000 public chains were left out of co-occurrence clustering, as were five repertoires with anomalous nucleotide sharing. This immuneACCESS table, as held by TCRdb, lists in-frame sequences with V and J called but not all clones. Of the missing ones, under half trace to an unresolved V gene in checked studies; the others have no known cause. V and J calls and clone size are given by that table; D and trimming were obtained from the DNA. This sample holds about 100,000 clones; around two thirds were observed only once. The top ten constitute 3.5% to 4% of the sample.

The sequencing input was PBMCs. This sequence was found in a man aged 25-40 years in good health and CMV-seropositive.

The nucleotide sequence is given as TGCGCCAGCAGCTGGGGAAGCGGTTTGAACACTGAAGCTTTCTTT. It codes for CASSWGSGLNTEAFF. The sequence joins TRBV5-1 to TRBJ1-1, with no D gene named confidently. A distance of 12 bases separates the germline ends of V and J, which lose 3 bases and 0 bases respectively. Inclusive of the bounding cysteine and phenylalanine, the CDR3 is 15 residues long. Only the CDR3 DNA is retained, 45 bases long and in frame from the first base. As encoded in the germline V gene, CDR1 is SGHRS while CDR2 is YFSETQ.